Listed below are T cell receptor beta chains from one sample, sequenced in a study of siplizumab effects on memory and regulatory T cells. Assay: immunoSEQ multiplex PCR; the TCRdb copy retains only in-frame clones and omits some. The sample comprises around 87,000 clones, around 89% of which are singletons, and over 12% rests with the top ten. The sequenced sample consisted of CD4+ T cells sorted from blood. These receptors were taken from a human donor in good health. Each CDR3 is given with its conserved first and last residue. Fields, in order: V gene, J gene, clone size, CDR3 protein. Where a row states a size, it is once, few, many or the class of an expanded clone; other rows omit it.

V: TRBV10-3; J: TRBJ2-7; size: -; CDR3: CASGGNYEQYF
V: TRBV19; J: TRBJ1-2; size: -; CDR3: CASSGGQMNYGYTF
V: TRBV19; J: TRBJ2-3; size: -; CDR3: CATARGGGTDTQYF
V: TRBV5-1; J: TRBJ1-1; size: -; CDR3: CASSLRSTGNTEAFF
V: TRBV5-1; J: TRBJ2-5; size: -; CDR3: CASSFTGTGLETQYF
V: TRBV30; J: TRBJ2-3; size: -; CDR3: CAWSPHTDTQYF
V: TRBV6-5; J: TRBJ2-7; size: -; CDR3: CASSTAGTGPYEQYF
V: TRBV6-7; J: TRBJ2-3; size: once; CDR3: CASRRGGSTDTQYF
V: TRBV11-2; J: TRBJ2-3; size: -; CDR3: CASSLVGWSSTDTQYF
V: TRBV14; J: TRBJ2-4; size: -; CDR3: CASSQAQDIQYF
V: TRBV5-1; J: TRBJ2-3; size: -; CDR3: CASSLGTSTDTQYF
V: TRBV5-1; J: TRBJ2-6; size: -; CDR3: CASSFSGANVLTF
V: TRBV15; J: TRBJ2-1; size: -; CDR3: CATSRVAILRLAGRNEQFF
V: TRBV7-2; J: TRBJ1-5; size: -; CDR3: CASSDPGQPQHF
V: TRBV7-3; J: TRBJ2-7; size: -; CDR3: CASSLGSGPAYEQYF
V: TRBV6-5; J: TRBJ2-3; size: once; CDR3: CATQDRGIADTQYF